This entry is about one TCR beta chain. Cryopreserved PBMCs provided about 2 micrograms of genomic DNA for the TCR beta libraries. The germline V gene has CDR1 MDHEN and CDR2 SYDVKM. The CDR3 covers 15 residues. Trimming cost V 5 bases and J 2 bases; bases outside gene matches: 6. The data belong to a study of cytotoxic CD8 clonotypes in ibrutinib-treated CLL. Study-level background: Averaging across samples gave around 260,000 productive templates and tens of thousands of productive rearrangements.

Deep sequencing aimed at 1 in 200,000 to 1 in 1 million T cells' resolution. This table comes from immunoSEQ multiplex PCR, and its TCRdb copy is limited to in-frame clones, with some not included. The sample records 100,000 to 150,000 clones, 80% to 90% being singletons. The chain uses TRBV28 and TRBJ2-7, with 10 bases identical to TRBD2. This specimen consisted of PBMCs, obtained after 24 months of ibrutinib treatment. This TCR came from a human donor with chronic lymphocytic leukemia. The CDR3 nucleotides read TGTGCCAGCAGTCCTCTAGCGGGGGCTACCTACGAGCAGTACTTC. This encodes CASSPLAGATYEQYF. Supplemented by reference TRBV28 and TRBJ2-7, the full variable domain reads DVKVTQSSRYLVKRTGEKVFLECVQDMDHENMFWYRQDPGLGLRLIYFSYDVKMKEKGDIPEGYSVSREKKERFSLILESASTNQTSMYLCASSPLAGATYEQYFGPGTRLTVT.